The rows below give T cell receptor beta chains drawn from one sample of a study of T-cell memory formation after mild COVID-19. TCRdb reprocessed the 5' RACE reads via MiXCR and lists one record per CDR3 protein. The sample lists around 300,000 distinct CDR3 sequences; roughly 8.2% were seen once. Source material: PBMCs or a T cell subset sorted from them (not recorded which). The receptors here all came from a man between 18 and 29 years old who had mild COVID-19 (a few samples of this study predate the infection). Cell type and time point are not known. The CDR3 runs from the conserved cysteine through the conserved F or W.

CDR3,length,V
CASSPPRGSGRSLDTQYF,18,TRBV7-8
CASSHRLVDGELFF,14,TRBV6-2/TRBV6-3
CASSHLAGGPRETQYF,16,TRBV4-1
CASSVDRTLEAFF,13,TRBV27
CASGHRGDEQFF,12,TRBV10-1
CASRGTSGEQNTGELFF,17,TRBV12-3/TRBV12-4
CASSTTISGSLGDTQYF,17,TRBV12-1
CASSSGGGVTDTQYF,15,TRBV7-9
CASSLNRGPYNEQFF,15,TRBV5-5
CASSYGAVYNSPLHF,15,TRBV7-2
CASSLGQVGLGGELFF,16,TRBV12-3/TRBV12-4
CASSGGGRDYEQYF,14,TRBV11-2
CASSTYREIETQYF,14,TRBV7-2
CASSPGTGGYGYTF,14,TRBV7-9
CSARVGPGTDTQYF,14,TRBV20-1
CASKNQGAIYEQYF,14,TRBV5-1
CASKPEWGASTDTQYF,16,TRBV2
CASTGSPYEQYF,12,TRBV19
CSASTGGAGANVLTF,15,TRBV20-1
CASRYRNGGETQYF,14,TRBV12-3/TRBV12-4
CASNVGASDYNEQFF,15,TRBV12-3/TRBV12-4
CSARIGQGFSPLHF,14,TRBV20-1
CASRMRGRGGELFF,14,TRBV11-2
CASSWGSPLHF,11,TRBV5-6
CASSSGQGDDQPQHF,15,TRBV11-2
CASGAVSDRVTDTQYF,16,TRBV12-3/TRBV12-4
CSVAEGTSYNSPLHF,15,TRBV29-1
CASTKGRDQLNEQFF,15,TRBV6-2/TRBV6-3
CASSLDQNIQYF,12,TRBV7-9
CASSKRGLGWFPDEQFF,17,TRBV21-1
CASSLEGMRFNYGYTF,16,TRBV7-2
CASSFTGDWVNEQFF,15,TRBV5-1
CASSLSWDANGEAFF,15,TRBV27